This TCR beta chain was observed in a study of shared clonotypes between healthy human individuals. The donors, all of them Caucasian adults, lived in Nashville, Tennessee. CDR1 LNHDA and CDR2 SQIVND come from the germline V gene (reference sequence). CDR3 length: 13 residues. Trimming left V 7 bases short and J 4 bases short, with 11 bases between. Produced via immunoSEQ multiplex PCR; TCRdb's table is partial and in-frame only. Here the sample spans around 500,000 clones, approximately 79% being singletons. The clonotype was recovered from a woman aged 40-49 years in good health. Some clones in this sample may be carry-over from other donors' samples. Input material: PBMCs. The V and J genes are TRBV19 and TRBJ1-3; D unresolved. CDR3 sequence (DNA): TGTGCCAGTAACGCAGGCGGAGGAAACACCATATATTTT. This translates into CASNAGGGNTIYF.